The clone carrying this T cell receptor (beta chain) was counted only a few times. This CDR3 is 15 amino acids long. The germline V gene encodes CDR1 KGHDR and CDR2 SFDVKD. J lost 6 bases, V lost 4 bases, and 5 bases had no gene match. This sample stems from a study of Graves' ophthalmopathy and Graves' hyperthyroidism. Investigators amplified TCR beta CDR3 regions from RNA transcripts. RT-PCR was first run with HTBI primers, then multiplex PCR in a second round. MiXCR, applied by TCRdb to the multiplex PCR reads, yields one record per CDR3 protein. The sample records 400,000 to 450,000 distinct CDR3 sequences, under 25% being singletons.

Sequenced input: peripheral blood. The receptor was isolated from a woman between 18 and 30 years old with stable Graves' hyperthyroidism. J is TRBJ2-3 and V is TRBV24-1; 11 positions agree with TRBD2. The CDR3 bases are TGTGCCACCAGTGACGTAGCGGGAGGGCCGGATACGCAGTATTTT. It encodes CATSDVAGGPDTQYF.